This T cell receptor beta chain was retrieved from a study of cytomegalovirus exposure and HLA in healthy donors. General study points: In a later analysis, HLA-associated beta chains showed higher expansion and lower generation probabilities than comparable chains. According to the study, 160 or so TCR beta chains were cytomegalovirus-associated.

Primers included in the PCR were 60 Vbeta and 13 Jbeta primers. Profiled with immunoSEQ multiplex PCR; TCRdb holds only in-frame clones, not every one. This repertoire shows around 110,000 clones, 74% found once; its top ten account for around 13%. Notes on this clone: Its antigen is still unknown.

Donors had nominal health at sampling but likely had unrecorded immune exposures. Input material: PBMCs. This receptor was identified in a woman aged 40 to 49 in good health and CMV-seropositive.

The CDR3 loop is CASDREAEAFF. The CDR3, as DNA: TGTGCCAGTGACAGGGAAGCTGAAGCTTTCTTT. The V and J genes are TRBV2 and TRBJ1-1; 7 positions agree with TRBD1. CDR3 length equals 11 residues. Germline assignment: CDR1 SNHLY and CDR2 FYNNEI. Unmatched junction bases numbered 4, after V lost 9 bases and J lost 6 bases.